Presented here are 20 T cell receptor beta chains from one specimen sequenced in a study of T cell clonality in common variable immunodeficiency. The antigens for these receptors are not known. Data came from immunoSEQ multiplex PCR; TCRdb stores just in-frame clones and leaves some out. The sample contains 3,000 to 4,000 clones, none occurring once; 25% lies in the top ten. Study conclusions and caveats: Fewer deletions and N-nucleotide insertions were reportedly seen in common variable immunodeficiency TCR beta sequences.

The sample was peripheral blood mononuclear cells. These receptors originate from a human donor with common variable immunodeficiency.

This clone was seen a handful of times. The CDR3 loop is CASSPTGETQYF. The part of the CDR3 DNA that was read is TGTGCCAGCAGCCCGACAGGGGAGACC. This rearrangement joins TRBV7-2 to TRBJ2-5; 7 nucleotides line up with TRBD1. Read sequence stops 3 residues before the CDR3 end, and the germline J gene provides the missing end. Germline CDR1 reads SGHTA; CDR2 reads FQGNSA. The CDR3 consists of 12 residues. The junction had 2 bases not matched to a gene; V was cut back by 5 bases and J by 5 bases.

With respect to this clone: The read ends 3 residues before the CDR3 terminus; that terminus is restored from the germline J gene. The chain carries TRBV19 and TRBJ2-3, with D possibly being TRBD2 (6 bases). CDR3 length equals 13 residues. Looked up from germline, CDR1 is LNHDA and CDR2 is SQIVND (reference sequence). Trimming left V 11 bases short and J 2 bases short, with 14 bases between. CDR3 DNA (partial): TGTGCCGCGGGGACGGGTGTCACAGATACG. Translated, it gives CAAGTGVTDT. The CDR3 reads in full as CAAGTGVTDTQYF. Using reference TRBV19 and TRBJ2-3 for the parts outside the CDR3, the full variable domain is DGGITQSPKYLFRKEGQNVTLSCEQNLNHDAMYWYRQDPGQGLRLIYYSQIVNDFQKGDIAEGYSVSREKKESFPLTVTSAQKNPTAFYLCAAGTGVTDTQYFGPGTRLTVL.

By share, this clone counts as medium-sized. The observed sequence ends 3 residues before the CDR3 terminus, with the missing tail filled in from the germline J gene. This chain connects TRBV6-1 to TRBJ2-1; 12 positions agree with TRBD2. Trimming at V came to 2 bases and at J to 7 bases, leaving 3 bases not matched to a gene. CDR3 length: 15 residues. Per germline, CDR1 MNHNS and CDR2 SASEGT. CDR3 DNA, as far as it was read: TGTGCCAGCAGTGAAAGGACTAGCGGGATAAATGAG. It yields the protein CASSERTSGINE. Given in full, the CDR3 is CASSERTSGINEQFF.

The CDR3 DNA, read in part, is TGTGCCAGCAGCTTCGTAGGGGCCGCTGGGGATGAG. Protein sequence: CASSFVGAAGDE. The full CDR3 is CASSFVGAAGDEQFF. The chain has TRBV7-2 and TRBJ2-1; TRBD1 might be the D (5 bases). The sequence runs out 3 residues before the end of the CDR3; the remainder is reconstructed from the germline J gene. The CDR3 spans 15 residues. V lost 3 bases, J lost 8 bases, and 17 bases lay in between. The germline V gene encodes CDR1 SGHTA and CDR2 FQGNSA.

As for this clone: The read ends 3 residues early relative to the CDR3; the germline J gene fills the gap. The rearrangement links TRBV7-6 to TRBJ1-2; TRBD1 is a possible D gene (6 bases). This CDR3 is built from 13 residues. Germline-derived CDR1 and CDR2 are SGHVS and FNYEAQ. Trimming stripped 5 bases from V and 7 bases from J, with 14 bases between. The CDR3 sequence is CASSIQGRGGYTF. CDR3 DNA, as far as it was read: TGTGCCAGCAGCATCCAGGGGAGGGGTGGC. Full variable domain (missing parts from reference TRBV7-6 and TRBJ1-2): GAGVSQSPRYKVTKRGQDVALRCDPISGHVSLYWYRQALGQGPEFLTYFNYEAQQDKSGLPNDRFSAERPEGSISTLTIQRTEQRDSAMYRCASSIQGRGGYTFGSGTRLTVV.

To note about this clone: The missing CDR3 end, 3 residues past where the read stops, is filled in from the germline J gene. This chain uses TRBV19 with TRBJ1-2; a weak D match, TRBD1 (6 bases). Trimming cost V 10 bases and J 4 bases, with 22 bases left between them. The length of the CDR3 is 15 residues. The germline V gene has CDR1 LNHDA and CDR2 SQIVND (reference sequence). The CDR3 region is CATTTSDRFFYGYTF. The DNA read from the CDR3 is TGTGCCACCACGACATCAGACAGGTTTTTCTATGGC. The entire variable domain, with the rest obtained from reference TRBV19 and TRBJ1-2, is as follows: DGGITQSPKYLFRKEGQNVTLSCEQNLNHDAMYWYRQDPGQGLRLIYYSQIVNDFQKGDIAEGYSVSREKKESFPLTVTSAQKNPTAFYLCATTTSDRFFYGYTFGSGTRLTVV.

At least ten counts were recorded for this clone. Read data end 3 residues before the CDR3 end; the end is taken from the germline J gene. V and J are TRBV7-2 and TRBJ2-2, with D maybe TRBD1 (5 bases). Germline V lookup: CDR1 SGHTA, CDR2 FQGNSA. The V and J ends lost 3 bases and 6 bases respectively, with 11 bases between them. There are 14 residues in the CDR3. The covered CDR3 bases are TGTGCCAGCAGCTTCGCTACAGGTGCCGGGGAG. The encoded protein is CASSFATGAGE. The full CDR3 is CASSFATGAGELFF.

About this clone itself: The read gets to within 3 residues of the CDR3 end, and the germline J gene fills in the rest. The rearrangement links TRBV7-9 to TRBJ1-5; weak D call: TRBD1 (6 bases). Germline V gene sequence: CDR1 SEHNR, CDR2 FQNEAQ (reference sequence). There are 14 residues in the CDR3. V lost 11 bases and J 1 base, leaving 15 bases between the germline ends. The part of the CDR3 DNA that was read is TGTGCCCCTAAGGGGGGGCAGAGCAATCAGCCC. Translation gives CAPKGGQSNQP. The whole CDR3 sequence reads CAPKGGQSNQPQHF.

The sample holds a few counts of this clone. The observed sequence ends 3 residues before the CDR3 terminus, with the missing tail filled in from the germline J gene. This chain connects TRBV18 to TRBJ1-1, with no clear D. The V end lost 0 bases, the J end lost 5 bases, and 16 bases lay between the germline ends. Germline CDR1 KGHSH, CDR2 LQKENI. CDR3 length: 16 residues. CDR3 DNA (partial): TGTGCCAGCTCACCACCTCCGGCGGGTGGAAAAACTGAA. It codes for CASSPPPAGGKTE. Given in full, the CDR3 is CASSPPPAGGKTEAFF.

This clone was observed a few times. The read gets to within 3 residues of the CDR3 end, and the germline J gene fills in the rest. The chain has TRBV7-9 and TRBJ2-5, with D tentatively TRBD1 (5 bases). The CDR3 is 12 residues long. Trimming removed 3 bases from V and 5 bases from J, with 7 bases in between. Per germline, CDR1 SEHNR and CDR2 FQNEAQ (reference sequence). The CDR3 DNA, read in part, is TGTGCCAGCAGCTTGTCAGGGGAGACC. It is translated as CASSLSGET. The whole CDR3 reads CASSLSGETQYF.

This clone was seen a handful of times. From the germline J gene comes the end of the CDR3, since the read stops 3 residues before it. V and J are TRBV2 and TRBJ2-1, with D possibly being TRBD2 (7 bases). CDR3 size: 13 residues. The germline CDR1 and CDR2 sequences are SNHLY and FYNNEI. Trimming shortened V by 8 bases and J by 9 bases, and 17 bases separated the two germline ends. The CDR3 bases that were read are TGTGCCAGCCTGCTGGGGGGGGCCGCTGAG. As protein: CASLLGGAAE. The CDR3 as a whole reads CASLLGGAAEQFF.

This clone turned up a few times. The CDR3 extends 3 residues past the end of the read, so its final part is completed from the germline J gene. The rearrangement uses TRBV11-3 and TRBJ2-1; 8 bases match TRBD1. The CDR3 totals 15 residues. V dropped 5 bases and J dropped 1; count of bases not matched to a gene: 4. Germline V gene data show CDR1 as SGHNT and CDR2 as YENEEA. CDR3 region: CASSVGQGSYNEQFF. Incomplete CDR3 DNA: TGTGCCAGCAGCGTAGGACAGGGATCCTACAATGAG.

This clone showed up just a few times. The read terminates 3 residues before the CDR3 end, so the remaining end is supplied by the germline J gene. The V gene is TRBV7-2, the J gene TRBJ2-1; no firm D call. The CDR3 is 13 amino acids. V shed 0 bases and J shed 5 bases, with 5 bases lying between them. Germline loops: CDR1 SGHTA, CDR2 FQGNSA. CDR3 protein: CASSLAQNNEQFF. The CDR3 DNA, read in part, is TGTGCCAGCAGCTTAGCGCAGAACAATGAG.

Only a few counts were recorded for this clone. With the read ending 3 residues before the CDR3 end, the germline J gene is used to fill in that end. V usage is TRBV19 and J usage is TRBJ1-6, with D tentatively TRBD1 (5 bases). Germline V gene lookup returns CDR1 LNHDA and CDR2 SQIVND (reference sequence). This CDR3 has 16 residues. The V end was cut by 5 bases, the J end by 0 bases, with 11 bases between. The CDR3: CASSQGGGSYNSPLHF. CDR3 DNA, as far as it was read: TGTGCCAGTAGTCAAGGCGGGGGCTCCTATAATTCACCC.

The sequenced part of the CDR3 DNA is TGTGCCAGCAGCACGTGGGGGGGAAACACAGATACG. Translation: CASSTWGGNTDT. In full, the CDR3 reads CASSTWGGNTDTQYF. The chain carries TRBV7-6 and TRBJ2-3, with 7 positions matching TRBD2. The CDR3 end is not reached by the read, which stops 3 residues before it; the germline J gene fills it in. The ends lost 5 bases at V and 2 bases at J; junction bases unmatched: 7. The CDR3 has 15 residues. Germline loops: CDR1 SGHVS, CDR2 FNYEAQ.

Of note for this clone: The CDR3 is cut off 3 residues early in the read; its end comes from the germline J gene. V usage is TRBV20-1 and J usage is TRBJ2-1, with D perhaps matching TRBD2 (5 bases). Germline CDR1 reads DFQATT; CDR2 reads SNEGSKA (reference sequence). The CDR3 covers 11 residues. The ends were cut back, 6 bases at V and 7 bases at J, with 10 bases in the middle. CDR3 amino acids: CSAARGNEQFF. The sequenced part of the CDR3 DNA is TGCAGTGCCGCCCGAGGGAATGAG.

Points on this clone: Read coverage stops 3 residues before the CDR3 terminus; the germline J gene supplies the remainder. The chain has TRBV19 and TRBJ1-1; a weak D match, TRBD1 (5 bases). CDR3 length: 11 residues. Germline assignment: CDR1 LNHDA and CDR2 SQIVND (reference sequence). With 7 bases removed from V and 7 bases from J, the gap between germline ends came to 10 bases. The part of the CDR3 DNA that was read is TGTGCCAGTACGGGGGAAAGTGAA. This codes for CASTGESE. The entire CDR3 is CASTGESEAFF.

In this sample, this clone turned up a few times. The read ends 3 residues before the CDR3 terminus; that terminus is restored from the germline J gene. The gene calls are TRBV18 and TRBJ1-5; 9 bases match TRBD1. The CDR3 length is 14 residues. From germline, CDR1 is KGHSH and CDR2 LQKENI. With V trimmed by 3 bases and J by 4 bases, 1 base remained unmatched. CDR3 DNA (partial): TGTGCCAGCTCACCGGGGACAGGGAATCAGCCC. It translates to CASSPGTGNQP. The complete CDR3 protein is CASSPGTGNQPQHF.

This clone occurred a few times. The read stops 3 residues short of the end of the CDR3; the missing end is completed from the germline J gene. The chain links TRBV7-3 to TRBJ2-7; D gene ambiguous. V lost 1 base and J 2 bases, leaving 6 bases between the germline ends. The germline CDR1 and CDR2 sequences are SGHTA and FQGTGA. The CDR3 length is 13 residues. CDR3 sequence reads: CASSLNPTYEQYF. The covered CDR3 bases are TGTGCCAGCAGCTTAAATCCTACCTACGAG.

This clone was found a few times. A much larger clone sits a single nucleotide away, making a read error possible. The read falls 3 residues short of the CDR3 end, and the missing part is taken from the germline J gene. This sequence joins TRBV23-1 and TRBJ1-2, with D unresolved. TRBV23-1 is an open reading frame, and its role is uncertain. The CDR3 covers 14 residues. Trimming removed 8 bases from V and 2 bases from J, with 15 bases in between. The CDR3 sequence: CASPRKRRNYGYTF. Partial CDR3 DNA: TGCGCCAGCCCCCGAAAAAGGCGGAACTATGGC.